This T cell receptor beta chain was obtained from a study of OX40 agonist ivuxolimab in advanced cancers. Looked up from germline, CDR1 is LGHNA and CDR2 is YNFKEQ. The CDR3 totals 15 residues. The germline V and J ends were trimmed by 0 bases and 6 bases, with 12 bases remaining between them. TCRdb's table, derived via immunoSEQ multiplex PCR, lists solely in-frame clones and lacks some. The sample holds 28,000 or so clones, almost 85% seen once. The clonotype was recovered from an adult with an advanced solid tumor such as melanoma, head and neck, liver or kidney cancer. This sequence joins TRBV4-2 and TRBJ1-5, with D perhaps matching TRBD1 (5 bases). The specimen was CD4+ or CD8+ T cells sorted from blood, collected in a trial of the OX40 agonist ivuxolimab. CDR3 nucleotide sequence: TGTGCCAGCAGCCAAGAGATTGGGACGTCTCAGCCCCAGCATTTT. Translating it yields CASSQEIGTSQPQHF.